Listed here are 29 T cell receptor beta chains from one sample, sequenced in a study of T-cell reconstitution after alpha-beta-depleted transplantation in children. Using unique molecular identifiers, the investigators prepared the TCRbeta library. In TCRdb, the PCR reads were re-called with MiXCR into one record per CDR3 protein. Of around 25,000 distinct CDR3 sequences in the sample, roughly 19% were seen once. The starting material was PBMCs, mostly from graft donor cells, obtained 60 days after TCRalphabeta/CD19-depleted stem cell transplant. These receptors came from a male patient between 2 and 9 years old who had a stem cell transplant for acute lymphoblastic leukemia, so the T cells may come from the graft donor.

The sample holds many counts of this clonotype. The chain combines TRBV6-5 with TRBJ1-3; no definite D call. CDR3 length: 14 residues. Deletions cut 5 bases from V and 1 base from J, with 9 bases between. CDR1 is MNHEY, CDR2 SVGAGI, per germline. The CDR3 loop reads CASSPETSGNTIYF. CDR3 nucleotide sequence: TGTGCCAGCAGTCCAGAGACATCTGGAAACACCATATATTTT.

This chain joins TRBV5-1 and TRBJ2-7; perhaps TRBD1 as D (6 bases). From germline, CDR1 is SGHRS and CDR2 YFSETQ. V lost 0 bases and J lost 2, with 9 bases in between. The CDR3 is 14 residues long. The CDR3 is CASSLVDSTYEQYF. CDR3 DNA: TGCGCCAGCAGCTTGGTGGACAGTACCTACGAGCAGTACTTC.

This chain joins TRBV3-1 and TRBJ1-3, with D tentatively TRBD1 (5 bases). Looked up from germline, CDR1 is LGHDT and CDR2 is YNNKEL (reference sequence). With 4 bases removed from V and 4 bases from J, the gap between germline ends came to 11 bases. CDR3 size: 14 residues. CDR3: CASSLQGFGNTIYF. Written as DNA, the CDR3 is TGTGCCAGCAGCCTTCAGGGTTTCGGAAACACCATATATTTT.

The chain uses TRBV7-9 and TRBJ1-2; unclear D gene. The V and J ends lost 8 bases and 6 bases respectively, with 16 bases between them. Germline loops: CDR1 SEHNR, CDR2 FQNEAQ (reference sequence). The CDR3 has 13 residues. The DNA for the CDR3 is TGTGCCAGCGGTACGTTTGGGTTGGATGGCTACACCTTC. The encoded protein is CASGTFGLDGYTF.

At least ten counts were recorded for this clonotype. The gene calls are TRBV12-3 or TRBV12-4 and TRBJ1-3, with D uncertain. The CDR3 contains 14 residues. Trimming removed 2 bases from V and 0 bases from J, with 5 bases in between. Written as DNA, the CDR3 is TGTGCCAGCAGTTTATCCCGCTCTGGAAACACCATATATTTT. It is translated as CASSLSRSGNTIYF.

The chain joins TRBV9 to TRBJ1-3; the D is unclear. V lost 0 bases, J lost 0 bases, and 4 bases lay in between. The CDR3 is made up of 14 amino acids. The V gene's germline CDR1 is SGDLS and CDR2 YYNGEE. The DNA for the CDR3 is TGTGCCAGCAGCGTAGCAGGCTCTGGAAACACCATATATTTT. It yields the protein CASSVAGSGNTIYF. Complete variable domain (other parts from reference TRBV9 and TRBJ1-3): DSGVTQTPKHLITATGQRVTLRCSPRSGDLSVYWYQQSLDQGLQFLIQYYNGEERAKGNILERFSAQQFPDLHSELNLSSLELGDSALYFCASSVAGSGNTIYFGEGSWLTVV.

The chain has TRBV11-2 and TRBJ2-1, with TRBD2 matching 12 bases. The CDR3 spans 15 residues. Germline assignment: CDR1 SGHAT and CDR2 FQNNGV. Losses at the gene ends were 3 bases for V and 9 bases for J; bases not matched to a gene: 6. The CDR3 nucleotides read TGTGCCAGCAGCTTCCGACTAGCGGGAGAGAGTGAGCAGTTCTTC. Amino acids: CASSFRLAGESEQFF.

This clonotype was observed a handful of times. For the CDR3, the DNA is TGTGCCAGCAGCCCAAAGCGGGAGGGCCCTCGATACAATGAGCAGTTCTTC. This encodes CASSPKREGPRYNEQFF. V usage is TRBV7-9 and J usage is TRBJ2-1, with TRBD2 matching over 10 bases. The J segment lost 4 bases and the V segment lost 5 bases, leaving 11 bases of the junction unmatched. Per germline, CDR1 SEHNR and CDR2 FQNEAQ (reference sequence). This CDR3 region has 17 residues.

The chain is built from TRBV28 and TRBJ2-7; 8 positions agree with TRBD1. This CDR3 is 12 amino acids long. Germline loops: CDR1 MDHEN, CDR2 SYDVKM. Trimming at V came to 3 bases and at J to 8 bases, leaving 3 bases not matched to a gene. DNA for the CDR3: TGTGCCAGCAGTTTTGGACAGGGAAAGCAGTACTTC. Protein sequence: CASSFGQGKQYF.

This chain uses TRBV27 with TRBJ2-1; TRBD2 is a possible D gene (5 bases). Trimming shortened V by 1 base and J by 9 bases, and 16 bases separated the two germline ends. This CDR3 region has 15 residues. Germline V gene lookup returns CDR1 MNHEY and CDR2 SMNVEV (reference sequence). In nucleotides, the CDR3 is TGTGCCAGCAGTTTATGGGGAGTGGGCGCGGGTGAGCAGTTCTTC. This gives the protein CASSLWGVGAGEQFF.

The V gene is TRBV7-9, the J gene TRBJ2-7; the match to TRBD1 covers 9 bases. CDR3 length equals 14 residues. The J segment lost 0 bases and the V segment lost 7 bases, leaving 4 bases of the junction unmatched. In germline, CDR1 is SEHNR, CDR2 FQNEAQ (reference sequence). The CDR3 spells CASNPGQGSYEQYF. The CDR3, as DNA: TGTGCCAGCAACCCGGGACAGGGCTCCTACGAGCAGTACTTC.

This chain uses TRBV7-1 with TRBJ1-1, with 7 positions matching TRBD1. TRBV7-1 is sorted into the ORF group, with uncertain function. Trimming took 2 bases from V and 4 from J; bases not matched to a gene: 7. The CDR3 runs to 15 residues. Written as DNA, the CDR3 is TGTGCCAGCAGCTCACCAGACAGGGCAGTCACTGAAGCTTTCTTT. Translated: CASSSPDRAVTEAFF.

The chain has TRBV11-2 and TRBJ1-4, with D possibly being TRBD1 (5 bases). V lost 0 bases, J lost 7 bases, and 9 bases lay in between. This CDR3 region has 14 residues. The germline V gene encodes CDR1 SGHAT and CDR2 FQNNGV. The CDR3 reads CASSLEGRGEKLFF. The CDR3 bases are TGTGCCAGCAGCTTAGAAGGAAGGGGTGAAAAACTGTTTTTT. The complete variable domain, with remaining parts taken from reference TRBV11-2 and TRBJ1-4, reads EAGVAQSPRYKIIEKRQSVAFWCNPISGHATLYWYQQILGQGPKLLIQFQNNGVVDDSQLPKDRFSAERLKGVDSTLKIQPAKLEDSAVYLCASSLEGRGEKLFFGSGTQLSVL.

This clonotype was seen a few times. This rearrangement joins TRBV20-1 to TRBJ1-4; TRBD1 is a possible D gene (6 bases). This CDR3 is built from 13 residues. Looked up from germline, CDR1 is DFQATT and CDR2 is SNEGSKA (reference sequence). The V and J ends lost 0 bases and 10 bases respectively, with 12 bases between them. This CDR3 reads CSARDNARGKLFF. The CDR3 DNA sequence: TGCAGTGCTAGAGATAATGCCAGGGGAAAACTGTTTTTT.

This clonotype was seen many times. The chain recombines TRBV2 with TRBJ2-2; 7 bases match TRBD1. Germline assignment: CDR1 SNHLY and CDR2 FYNNEI. The V gene end was trimmed by 6 bases and the J gene end by 6 bases; junction bases not matched to a gene: 4. There are 13 residues in the CDR3. The CDR3 DNA reads TGTGCCAGCAGCTTAGGGGGCTCCGGGGAGCTGTTTTTT. It encodes CASSLGGSGELFF. Supplemented by reference TRBV2 and TRBJ2-2, the full variable domain reads EPEVTQTPSHQVTQMGQEVILRCVPISNHLYFYWYRQILGQKVEFLVSFYNNEISEKSEIFDDQFSVERPDGSNFTLKIRSTKLEDSAMYFCASSLGGSGELFFGEGSRLTVL.

V usage is TRBV20-1 and J usage is TRBJ2-1, with D uncertain. Germline lookup yields CDR1 DFQATT and CDR2 SNEGSKA (reference sequence). V lost 5 bases and J lost 6, with 20 bases in between. CDR3 length: 15 amino acids. CDR3 DNA sequence: TGCAGTGCTCGGCAAGAGCCTTCCTGGCGCAATGAGCAGTTCTTC. Translation gives CSARQEPSWRNEQFF.

This clonotype occurred many times. The chain has TRBV11-2 and TRBJ2-5; the D gene is possibly TRBD2 (5 bases). Trimming took 6 bases from V and 4 from J, leaving 15 bases between them. The CDR3 consists of 14 residues. The germline V gene encodes CDR1 SGHAT and CDR2 FQNNGV. CDR3 region: CASSFTRARETQYF. The CDR3 nucleotides are TGTGCCAGCAGTTTTACGCGGGCCAGAGAGACCCAGTACTTC.

This chain joins TRBV6-1 and TRBJ2-1; no clear D. This CDR3 is 13 amino acids long. Germline CDR1 MNHNS, CDR2 SASEGT. V lost 6 bases and J lost 5, with 11 bases in between. Here the CDR3 DNA reads TGTGCCAGCAGGGAGAGGAAAAACAATGAGCAGTTCTTC. Its translation is CASRERKNNEQFF.

The CDR3 is CASSYGPTGELFF. The DNA for the CDR3 is TGTGCCAGCAGTTACGGACCCACCGGGGAGCTGTTTTTT. V gene TRBV12-3 or TRBV12-4 combines with J gene TRBJ2-2; D is ambiguous. The CDR3 consists of 13 residues. Deletions cut 4 bases from V and 4 bases from J, with 7 bases between.

This clonotype was seen ten or more times. The chain couples TRBV20-1 to TRBJ2-1; 8 nucleotides align to TRBD2. CDR1 and CDR2 (germline): DFQATT, SNEGSKA (reference sequence). This CDR3 is 12 amino acids long. V trimming: 5 bases; J trimming: 8 bases; junction bases outside the gene matches: 5. CDR3 in amino acids: CSAAGGVDEQFF. The CDR3 nucleotides read TGCAGTGCTGCCGGGGGGGTCGATGAGCAGTTCTTC.

Only a few counts were recorded for this clonotype. This rearrangement joins TRBV6-1 to TRBJ2-7; D is perhaps TRBD2 (5 bases). The V end lost 6 bases, the J end lost 13 bases, and 25 bases lay between the germline ends. CDR1 is MNHNS and CDR2 is SASEGT in the germline V gene. The length of the CDR3 is 14 residues. CDR3 amino acids: CASSGDPTRIGIYF. The CDR3, as DNA: TGTGCCAGCAGCGGCGACCCCACCCGGATCGGGATCTACTTC.

The chain combines TRBV4-3 with TRBJ2-1; no definite D call. Germline V lookup: CDR1 LGHNA, CDR2 YSLEER. V was trimmed by 2 bases and J by 2 bases, leaving 10 bases between them. The CDR3 sequence is 15 residues long. CDR3 in amino acids: CASSQYPVTYNEQFF. CDR3 in DNA: TGCGCCAGCAGCCAATACCCGGTTACCTACAATGAGCAGTTCTTC.

This sequence joins TRBV18 and TRBJ1-3; 8 nucleotides match TRBD1. Unmatched junction bases numbered 9, after V lost 5 bases and J lost 3 bases. The CDR3 extends over 16 amino acids. Germline V lookup: CDR1 KGHSH, CDR2 LQKENI. CDR3 sequence (DNA): TGTGCCAGCTCATCACAGCAGGGGGCCGGTGGAAACACCATATATTTT. It encodes CASSSQQGAGGNTIYF. Full variable domain (missing parts from reference TRBV18 and TRBJ1-3): NAGVMQNPRHLVRRRGQEARLRCSPMKGHSHVYWYRQLPEEGLKFMVYLQKENIIDESGMPKERFSAEFPKEGPSILRIQQVVRGDSAAYFCASSSQQGAGGNTIYFGEGSWLTVV.

The gene calls are TRBV11-2 and TRBJ2-2; 9 bases align to TRBD1. The V gene's germline CDR1 is SGHAT and CDR2 FQNNGV. This CDR3 spans 18 amino acids. The V and J ends lost 5 bases and 2 bases, in that order; junction bases with no gene match: 12. The CDR3 region has the DNA TGTGCCAGCAGCGCGTTTCCTACAGGGGGCCTTAACACCGGGGAGCTGTTTTTT. Its protein is CASSAFPTGGLNTGELFF.

As for this clonotype: An end of the junction does not agree with germline; a read error may underlie this. The chain carries TRBV28 and TRBJ1-5, with unresolved D. This CDR3 has 11 residues. The germline gives CDR1 MDHEN, CDR2 SYDVKM. The CDR3 loop reads CDSSLAGPQHF. In DNA form, the CDR3 reads TGTGACAGCAGTTTGGCCGGGCCCCAGCATTTT.

This clonotype showed up many times. The chain links TRBV20-1 to TRBJ1-2; 10 positions match TRBD1. Germline V gene lookup returns CDR1 DFQATT and CDR2 SNEGSKA (reference sequence). V shed 3 bases, J shed 5 bases, and the junction held 9 bases outside the gene matches. This CDR3 contains 15 residues. Here the CDR3 DNA reads TGCAGTGCTAGGACAGGGGGCGACGATCGGTATGGCTACACCTTC. It translates to CSARTGGDDRYGYTF.

In its sample, this clonotype was seen many times. V is TRBV7-2 and J is TRBJ2-7, with TRBD2 matching 7 bases. The germline V gene has CDR1 SGHTA and CDR2 FQGNSA. V gave up 1 base and J gave up 6 bases; unmatched junction bases: 9. The CDR3 length is 15 residues. The CDR3 sequence: CASSLVALGGSEQYF. The CDR3 nucleotides read TGTGCCAGCAGCTTAGTTGCGTTGGGGGGGAGCGAGCAGTACTTC.

This clonotype occurred many times. The J gene is TRBJ2-3, the V gene TRBV9; D unresolved. Trimming took 2 bases from V and 6 from J, leaving 13 bases between them. The germline V gene encodes CDR1 SGDLS and CDR2 YYNGEE. The CDR3 has 14 residues. The CDR3, as DNA: TGTGCCAGCAGCGTTTTGGCGGTCAGGGATACGCAGTATTTT. As protein: CASSVLAVRDTQYF. Full variable domain (missing parts from reference TRBV9 and TRBJ2-3): DSGVTQTPKHLITATGQRVTLRCSPRSGDLSVYWYQQSLDQGLQFLIQYYNGEERAKGNILERFSAQQFPDLHSELNLSSLELGDSALYFCASSVLAVRDTQYFGPGTRLTVL.

This clonotype was recorded many times. The chain employs TRBV20-1 and TRBJ1-4; the D gene is possibly TRBD1 (6 bases). Germline V gene data show CDR1 as DFQATT and CDR2 as SNEGSKA (reference sequence). There are 15 residues in the CDR3. V was trimmed by 6 bases and J by 3 bases, leaving 17 bases between them. This CDR3 is CSAALEGHPNEKLFF. The CDR3 nucleotides read TGCAGTGCGGCCTTAGAGGGACATCCTAATGAAAAACTGTTTTTT.